This T cell receptor (beta chain) was recovered during a study of shared clonotypes between healthy human individuals (dated by TCRdb to 2019 to 2021). About the study as a whole: The cohort comprised two women and a few men aged 18 to 49 years. Per donor, three plates each were used for CD4 naive and CD4 memory, two for CD8 naive, and one for CD8 memory. Leukapheresis yielded between about 0.85 and 9 billion PBMCs per donor. Different laboratories and diverse techniques were used to prepare libraries and sequence TCR repertoires, to increase sequencing depth and limit assay-specific biases. The study deeply sequenced blood TCR repertoires of 5 or 6 healthy adults to estimate repertoire size and the extent of clonotype sharing between individuals. What the research found in general, with its limitations: Higher generation probabilities were observed for clonotypes shared by all four sorted-subset donors than for non-shared clonotypes. The small number of donors limited the genetic and exposure-history diversity represented. Incomplete sequencing was indicated by rarefaction of sorted-subset datasets, despite the large sequencing depth. Sampling was limited to blood, and TCR repertoires in tissue likely differ from TCR repertoires in blood. Sharing across several donors was observed for about 5% of naive CD4, about 3.2% of naive CD8, 2% to 2.5% of memory CD4, and approximately 0.41% of memory CD8 clonotypes. Based on pairwise subsampling, the degree of clonotype sharing among donors was expected to be affected by sequencing depth. Naive subsets generally had larger estimated clonotype richness than memory subsets.

Healthy HIV-negative adults with no recently reported acute infections or vaccinations were included as donors. Only Caucasian adults living in Nashville, Tennessee, USA were represented among the donors. CD4+ T cells were enriched by magnetic negative selection; naive cells were then positively selected on CD45RA, and the negative fraction formed the memory subset. Blood was obtained by leukapheresis, after which PBMCs were separated by Ficoll-Histopaque density gradient centrifugation and cryopreserved in liquid nitrogen vapor phase. Analytical flow cytometry was used to check the purity and quantity of every magnetically sorted T cell population. Each sorted fraction had its genomic DNA isolated and then quantified by UV absorbance on a Nanodrop 2000c. The sample holds one count of this clone. This clone's antigen is unknown. One base away there is no much larger clone; base qualities are not given.

Including cysteine and phenylalanine, the CDR3 has 16 amino acids. Left in the record is the CDR3 DNA by itself, 48 bases read in frame from the first base. For CDR1 and CDR2, the germline V gene lists SGHRS and YFSETQ. The trim is 4 bases for V and 0 bases for J, with a gap of 16 bases between the germline ends. Using the deep immunoSEQ assay, multiplex PCR amplified TCR CDR3 regions from genomic DNA. For each cell subset, the extracted genomic DNA was distributed evenly across all wells of several immunoSEQ 96-well plates, and each plate served as one replicate. For sorted subsets, about 200 ng genomic DNA, equal to some 28,000 T cell genomes, was loaded into each replicate PCR. The purified libraries were quantified using a Qubit 3.0 fluorometer, sized with a Bioanalyzer 2100, and then quantified again using the KAPA Library Quantification kit. Every immunoSEQ 96-well plate was sequenced on a dedicated single-read 150-cycle Illumina NextSeq 550 flow cell. As for the authors' bioinformatics: The immunoSEQ output contained only junctional sequences without quality scores, so filtering could not match that applied to full-length reads. Sequences were annotated with PyIR, a Python wrapper for IgBLAST v1.9, and V/J genes and CDR3 were assigned using IMGT germline references. Reads were removed for weak V/J assignments (E-value above 1e-6), missing CDR3, stop codons, out-of-frame junctions, or ambiguous translated residues. V3J clonotypes were defined as sequences sharing the same inferred V gene, J gene, and CDR3 amino acid sequence. To compute the percentage overlap between repertoires, the number of shared unique clonotypes was divided by the size of the smaller repertoire. Richness of each repertoire was evaluated using RTK rarefaction, the Chao1 estimator, and Recon v2.1 estimates of unobserved clonotypes. For all TCRbeta clonotypes obtained by the gDNA method from a handful of donors, generation probabilities were computed with OLGA. TCRdb re-hosts the immuneACCESS table, in-frame sequences only. Its copies lack some clones; in the studies checked, an unresolved V gene accounts for under half of them, and the cause for the rest is not known. The V and J calls and clone size were taken over from that table, and D and trimming were inferred from the DNA. The sample records approximately 1,500,000 clones, 95% to 99% of which are singletons. 0.4% to 0.45% of the sample comes from the top ten.

The chain is encoded by TRBV5-1 joined to TRBJ1-1, and perhaps TRBD1 as D gene, on 6 matching bases. This TCR came from a man aged 30 to 45 in good health. The sequencing input was naive CD4+ T cells sorted from blood. In light of the paper, this sample's cell subset or site label describes: CD45RA+ positively selected. The bases read TGCGCCAGCAGCGCAGGTCCGACAGGTGTGAACACTGAAGCTTTCTTT. Its protein is CASSAGPTGVNTEAFF.